Following are 11 T cell receptor beta chains from one sample sequenced in a study of memory CD8 T cells in hepatitis C reinfection. This table comes from immunoSEQ multiplex PCR, and its TCRdb copy is limited to in-frame clones, with some not included. Seen here are under 50,000 clones, roughly 88% observed once, and the top ten hold 1.2%. The sample's time point: peak reinfection, 3 to 8 weeks after reinfection detection. No in vitro expansion preceded TCR sequencing of the sorted cells. Sequencing was performed on naive CD8+ T cells sorted from blood. These receptor sequences come from a man aged 18 to 30 with hepatitis C virus infection.

The chain uses TRBV7-9 and TRBJ1-1; D is uncertain. The germline V and J ends were trimmed by 3 bases and 1 base, with 6 bases remaining between them. Germline V gene data show CDR1 as SEHNR and CDR2 as FQNEAQ (reference sequence). The CDR3 runs to 13 residues. The CDR3 sequence is CASSFPGNTEAFF. The CDR3 bases are TGTGCCAGCAGCTTTCCGGGGAACACTGAAGCTTTCTTT.

This clone was found once. For the CDR3, the DNA is TGTGCCAGCAGTTTATCTCCGGGACAGGGAATAGTCGATGAGCAGTTCTTC. Its protein product is CASSLSPGQGIVDEQFF. The chain couples TRBV27 to TRBJ2-1, with 9 bases identical to TRBD1. V shed 0 bases, J shed 8 bases, and the junction held 11 bases outside the gene matches. Germline CDR1 reads MNHEY; CDR2 reads SMNVEV (reference sequence). CDR3 length: 17 amino acids.

This clone came up a few times. The rearrangement links TRBV4-3 to TRBJ1-5; 7 bases are a match to TRBD1. Germline loops: CDR1 LGHNA, CDR2 YSLEER. The ends lost 2 bases at V and 4 bases at J; junction bases unmatched: 5. The CDR3 length is 15 residues. The chain's CDR3 is CASSQIQGNNQPQHF. As DNA, the CDR3 is TGCGCCAGCAGCCAAATACAGGGGAATAATCAGCCCCAGCATTTT.

The chain uses TRBV5-5 and TRBJ2-3; TRBD1 aligns across 9 bases. The length of the CDR3 is 14 residues. Germline V gene sequence: CDR1 SGHKS, CDR2 YYEKEE (reference sequence). With 3 bases clipped from V and 5 bases from J, the junction kept 4 bases outside the gene matches. The CDR3 region is CASSSGTGRDTQYF. CDR3 coding DNA: TGTGCCAGCAGCTCCGGGACAGGGAGAGATACGCAGTATTTT.

The chain combines TRBV9 with TRBJ2-5, with 12 bases that match TRBD2. The germline gives CDR1 SGDLS, CDR2 YYNGEE. Trimming cost V 3 bases and J 2 bases; bases outside gene matches: 5. The CDR3 runs 16 residues. CDR3 loop: CASSGGTSGPQETQYF. The CDR3 DNA reads TGTGCCAGCAGCGGCGGGACTAGCGGGCCTCAAGAGACCCAGTACTTC.

The CDR3 spells CASSLYGETQYF. The CDR3 DNA sequence: TGCGCCAGCAGCCTTTACGGAGAGACCCAGTACTTC. V is TRBV4-1 and J is TRBJ2-5; D not certain. V dropped 4 bases and J dropped 4 bases, with 7 bases sitting between them. The CDR3 is 12 residues long. Germline V CDR1 and CDR2: MGHRA, YSYEKL.

The chain links TRBV7-9 to TRBJ2-5; 7 nucleotides match TRBD2. V was clipped by 4 bases and J by 4 bases; unmatched bases: 0. The CDR3 contains 12 residues. Per germline, CDR1 SEHNR and CDR2 FQNEAQ (reference sequence). CDR3 protein: CASSWEGETQYF. The DNA of the CDR3 is TGTGCCAGCAGCTGGGAGGGAGAGACCCAGTACTTC.

The chain uses TRBV6-5 and TRBJ2-7; 10 bases line up with TRBD1. This CDR3 is 13 amino acids long. J lost 6 bases, V lost 5 bases, and 4 bases had no gene match. Germline loops: CDR1 MNHEY, CDR2 SVGAGI. CDR3 loop: CASSHGQGGEQYF. The CDR3 coding sequence is TGTGCCAGCAGTCACGGACAGGGGGGCGAGCAGTACTTC.

This rearrangement joins TRBV27 to TRBJ2-1, with D possibly TRBD1 on 5 matching bases. From germline, CDR1 is MNHEY and CDR2 SMNVEV (reference sequence). The germline V and J ends were trimmed by 2 bases and 1 base, with 9 bases remaining between them. The CDR3 runs 15 residues. DNA for the CDR3: TGTGCCAGCAGTTTACAGGGTATTTCCTACAATGAGCAGTTCTTC. Translated: CASSLQGISYNEQFF.

The chain uses TRBV11-2 and TRBJ1-1; no firm D call. Germline CDR1 and CDR2: SGHAT and FQNNGV. V lost 2 bases and J lost 8, with 6 bases in between. CDR3 length equals 11 residues. The CDR3 bases are TGTGCCAGCAGCTTATGGCGGGAAGCTTTCTTT. Translation: CASSLWREAFF.

The sample holds one count of this clone. The V call is TRBV11-2, the J call TRBJ2-7, with 7 bases lining up with TRBD1. CDR1 is SGHAT, CDR2 FQNNGV, per germline. Trimming removed 4 bases from V and 1 base from J; junction bases left unmatched: 1. The CDR3 is 13 amino acids. The CDR3 sequence is CASSSTGSYEQYF. In DNA form, the CDR3 reads TGTGCCAGCAGCTCGACAGGGTCCTACGAGCAGTACTTC.